This T cell receptor beta chain was recovered during a study of blood T cell repertoires in COVID-19. Looking at the study overall: COVID-19 samples from acute and convalescent phases originated in the United States, Italy and Spain. Sources were T cells, B-cell-depleted T cells, or PBMCs; the material itself was cDNA or gDNA.

Germline V gene sequence: CDR1 SGHRS, CDR2 YFSETQ. The CDR3 runs to 15 residues. V lost 0 bases and J lost 3; bases outside the gene matches: 3. Across about two dozen US areas, participants ranged in age from roughly 18 to 89 years. Which cohort a participant joined came from the clinical history participants gave. Method: immunoSEQ multiplex PCR; TCRdb's copy keeps in-frame clones and lacks some. The data contain about 480,000 clones, 88% of them seen just once; the ten biggest clones take up less than 2%. Sequencing was performed on PBMCs or T cells enriched from blood (not recorded which). The sequence was obtained from a woman aged 40 to 50 who had recovered from COVID-19. V and J are TRBV5-1 and TRBJ2-1, with TRBD2 matching 7 bases. CDR3 DNA sequence: TGCGCCAGCAGCTTGGTCGGGAGGAACTACAATGAGCAGTTCTTC. This sequence encodes CASSLVGRNYNEQFF.